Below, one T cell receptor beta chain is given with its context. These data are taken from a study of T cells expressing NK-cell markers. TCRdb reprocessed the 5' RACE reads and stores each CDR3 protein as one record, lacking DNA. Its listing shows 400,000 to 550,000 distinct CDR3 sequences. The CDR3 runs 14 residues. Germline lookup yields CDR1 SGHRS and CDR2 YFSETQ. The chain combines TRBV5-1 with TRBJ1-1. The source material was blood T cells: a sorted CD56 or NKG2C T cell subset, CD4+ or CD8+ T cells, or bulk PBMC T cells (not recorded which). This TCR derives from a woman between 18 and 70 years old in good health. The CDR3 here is CASRGRQEGTEAFF.